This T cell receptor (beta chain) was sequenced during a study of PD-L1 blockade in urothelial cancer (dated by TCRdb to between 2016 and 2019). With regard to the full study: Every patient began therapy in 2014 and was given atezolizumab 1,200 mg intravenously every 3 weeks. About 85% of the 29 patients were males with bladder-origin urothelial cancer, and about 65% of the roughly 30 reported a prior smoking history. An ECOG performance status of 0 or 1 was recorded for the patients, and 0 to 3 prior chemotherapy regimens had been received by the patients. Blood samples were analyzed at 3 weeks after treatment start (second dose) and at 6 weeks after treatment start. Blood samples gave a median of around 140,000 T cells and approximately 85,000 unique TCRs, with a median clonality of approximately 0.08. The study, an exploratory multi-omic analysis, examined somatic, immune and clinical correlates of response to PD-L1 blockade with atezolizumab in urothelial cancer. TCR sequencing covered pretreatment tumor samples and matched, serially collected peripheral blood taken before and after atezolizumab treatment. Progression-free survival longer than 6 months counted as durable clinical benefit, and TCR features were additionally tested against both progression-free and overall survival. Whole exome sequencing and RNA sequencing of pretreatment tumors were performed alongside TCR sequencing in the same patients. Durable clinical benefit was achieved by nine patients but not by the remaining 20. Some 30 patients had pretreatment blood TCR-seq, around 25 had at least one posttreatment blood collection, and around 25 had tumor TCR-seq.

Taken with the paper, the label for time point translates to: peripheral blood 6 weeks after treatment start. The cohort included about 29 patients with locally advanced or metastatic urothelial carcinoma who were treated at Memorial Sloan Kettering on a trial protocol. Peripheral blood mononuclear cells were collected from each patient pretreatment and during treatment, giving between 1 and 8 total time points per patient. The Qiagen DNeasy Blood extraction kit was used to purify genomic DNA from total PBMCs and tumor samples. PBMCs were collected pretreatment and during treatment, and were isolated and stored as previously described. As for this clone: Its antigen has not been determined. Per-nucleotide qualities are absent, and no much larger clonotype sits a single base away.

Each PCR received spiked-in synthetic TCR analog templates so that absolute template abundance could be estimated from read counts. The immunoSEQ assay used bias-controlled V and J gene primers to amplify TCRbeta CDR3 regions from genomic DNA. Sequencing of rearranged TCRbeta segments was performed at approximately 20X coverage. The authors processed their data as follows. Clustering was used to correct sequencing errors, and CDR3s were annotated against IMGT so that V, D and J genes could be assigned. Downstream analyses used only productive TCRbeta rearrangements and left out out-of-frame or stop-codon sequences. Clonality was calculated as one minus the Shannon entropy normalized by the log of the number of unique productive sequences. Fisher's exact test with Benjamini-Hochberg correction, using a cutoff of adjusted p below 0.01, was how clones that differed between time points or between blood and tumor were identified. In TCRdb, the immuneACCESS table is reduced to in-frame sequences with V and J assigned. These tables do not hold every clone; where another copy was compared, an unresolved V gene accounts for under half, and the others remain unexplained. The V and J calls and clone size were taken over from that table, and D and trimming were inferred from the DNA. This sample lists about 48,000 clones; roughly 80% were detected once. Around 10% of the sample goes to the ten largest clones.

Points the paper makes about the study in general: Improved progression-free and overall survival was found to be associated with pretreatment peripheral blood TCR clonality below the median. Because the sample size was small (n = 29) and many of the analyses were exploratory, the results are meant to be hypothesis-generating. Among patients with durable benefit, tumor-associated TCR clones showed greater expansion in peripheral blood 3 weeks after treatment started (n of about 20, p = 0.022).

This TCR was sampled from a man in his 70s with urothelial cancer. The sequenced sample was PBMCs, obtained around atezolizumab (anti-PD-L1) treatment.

CDR3 reads: CASRQTMNTEAFF. The bases are TGTGCCAGCAGACAGACAATGAACACTGAAGCTTTCTTT. The V and J segments used are TRBV25-1 and TRBJ1-1, with the D gene uncertain. Reading the germline V gene gives CDR1 MGHDK and CDR2 SYGVNS. Trimming costs V 6 bases and J 0 bases, and their ends lie 8 bases apart. Including the terminal cysteine and phenylalanine, the CDR3 comprises 13 residues. Of all the DNA, just the CDR3 is kept, 39 bases in frame from base 1.